A single sample gave rise to the 20 T cell receptor beta chains below, sequenced in a study of blood T cells in healthy people across ages (dated by TCRdb to 2013 to 2016). The method behind the library was 5' RACE. Sequenced using an Illumina HiSeq 2500. A second about 7 to 11 cycle PCR used a sample-barcoded 5' primer and a J-beta primer mix. Clones were called with MiXCR by TCRdb after fastp trimmed the public reads at Q25, and only in-frame beta chains were retained. Rows with a matching CDR3 protein are joined into one entry that keeps the most common DNA and genes. In this sample the table shows 710,000 or so distinct CDR3 sequences, about 30% of which occur a single time. The leading ten clones occupy 15% of the sample. Sequenced: blood. The source of these receptors is a woman older than 75 in good health. Donor details come from another sample of the same person, matched by shared clones.

This clonotype was counted ten times or more. The chain combines TRBV11-2 with TRBJ2-1; maybe TRBD1 (5 bases). The germline CDR1 and CDR2 sequences are SGHAT and FQNNGV. Trimming shortened V by 5 bases and J by 8 bases, and 19 bases separated the two germline ends. The CDR3 sequence is 15 residues long. Here the CDR3 reads CASSKPTNWGYEQFF. CDR3 DNA: TGTGCCAGCAGCAAACCGACCAACTGGGGCTATGAGCAGTTCTTC.

This chain connects TRBV28 to TRBJ2-3; the match to TRBD2 covers 7 bases. The CDR3 has 12 amino acids. Germline V gene sequence: CDR1 MDHEN, CDR2 SYDVKM. The junction had 2 bases not matched to a gene; V was cut back by 9 bases and J by 2 bases. CDR3: CASLADTDTQYF. Written as DNA, the CDR3 is TGTGCCAGTCTAGCGGACACAGATACGCAGTATTTT.

This clonotype has a handful of counts. This may stem from a read error, because a much larger clone lies one nucleotide away. The CDR3 is CASSLDAGSNYGYTF. The CDR3 DNA reads TGTGCCAGCAGCCTCGACGCGGGCAGTAACTATGGCTACACCTTC. The chain is built from TRBV5-5 and TRBJ1-2; D call uncertain. CDR3 length equals 15 residues. Germline lookup yields CDR1 SGHKS and CDR2 YYEKEE (reference sequence). With 4 bases removed from V and 1 base from J, the gap between germline ends came to 14 bases.

In regard to this clonotype: An end of the junction does not agree with germline; a read error may underlie this. This chain connects TRBV7-2 to TRBJ1-1; 7 bases are a match to TRBD1. This CDR3 has 16 amino acids. From germline, CDR1 is SGHTA and CDR2 FQGNSA. CDR3 residues: CASSLALGTANTEAFF. Here the CDR3 DNA reads TGTGCCAGCAGCCTAGCCCTGGGGACAGCTAACACTGAAGCTTTCTTT.

This clonotype appeared many times. The V call is TRBV7-6, the J call TRBJ2-7; weak D call: TRBD2 (5 bases). This CDR3 region has 14 residues. V was cut by 5 bases and J by 2 bases, with 13 bases left in between. Germline CDR1 SGHVS, CDR2 FNYEAQ. The CDR3: CASSVERGPYEQYF. The CDR3 DNA reads as TGTGCCAGCAGCGTAGAGAGAGGGCCCTACGAGCAGTACTTC. Full variable domain (missing parts from reference TRBV7-6 and TRBJ2-7): GAGVSQSPRYKVTKRGQDVALRCDPISGHVSLYWYRQALGQGPEFLTYFNYEAQQDKSGLPNDRFSAERPEGSISTLTIQRTEQRDSAMYRCASSVERGPYEQYFGPGTRLTVT.

Turning to this clonotype: This may be a read error: a much more frequent sequence differs by one nucleotide. V gene TRBV11-1 combines with J gene TRBJ1-2; D unresolved. Germline V gene sequence: CDR1 SGHAT, CDR2 FQDESV (reference sequence). The CDR3 length is 12 residues. CDR3 DNA: TGTGCCAACAGCTCGAGTCATCTCGGCTACACCTTC. It is translated as CANSSSHLGYTF.

This clonotype appeared a few times. The rearrangement links TRBV7-2 to TRBJ1-1; D remains ambiguous. V dropped 9 bases and J dropped 0 bases, with 11 bases sitting between them. This CDR3 comprises 13 residues. The V gene's germline CDR1 is SGHTA and CDR2 FQGNSA. The CDR3 region has the DNA TGTGCCAGTACCGCGCGTGTGAACACTGAAGCTTTCTTT. Its protein product is CASTARVNTEAFF.

This clonotype was observed many times. The chain carries TRBV7-8 and TRBJ2-6; 8 nucleotides agree with TRBD2. V was pared by 3 bases and J by 0 bases, with 7 bases of the junction left unmatched. This CDR3 has 18 residues. Germline V lookup: CDR1 SGHVS, CDR2 FQNEAQ. The CDR3 DNA reads as TGTGCCAGCAGCTTGGGAGGGCTAGCGGGCTCTGGGGCCAACGTCCTGACTTTC. It is translated as CASSLGGLAGSGANVLTF.

This clonotype was counted between two and nine times. This chain links TRBV5-1 with TRBJ1-3, with unresolved D. V shed 4 bases and J shed 2 bases, with 10 bases lying between them. The CDR3 contains 14 residues. Germline CDR1 is SGHRS and CDR2 is YFSETQ. For the CDR3, the DNA is TGCGCCAGCAGCCCGGAGACCGCTGGAAACACCATATATTTT. It is translated as CASSPETAGNTIYF.

The gene calls are TRBV14 and TRBJ2-5; D unclear. V dropped 2 bases and J dropped 5 bases, with 3 bases sitting between them. CDR1 and CDR2 (germline): SGHDN, FVKESK. There are 11 residues in the CDR3. Here the CDR3 reads CASSQYETQYF. DNA for the CDR3: TGTGCCAGCAGCCAATACGAGACCCAGTACTTC.

This clonotype occurred once. A much larger clone is a single base away; this may be a read error. The rearrangement uses TRBV3-1 and TRBJ1-6; TRBD1 matches 9 bases. Per germline, CDR1 LGHDT and CDR2 YNNKEL (reference sequence). The CDR3 is 16 residues long. CDR3 region: CASSQGAGTGNSPPHF. The CDR3 DNA follows: TGTGCCAGCAGCCAAGGGGCCGGGACAGGGAATTCACCCCCCCACTTT.

This chain uses TRBV30 with TRBJ2-1, with D possibly being TRBD1 (5 bases). Germline V CDR1 and CDR2: GTSNPN, SVGIG (reference sequence). V was cut by 0 bases and J by 10 bases, with 10 bases left in between. The CDR3 totals 12 residues. CDR3 protein: CAWSVGATEQFF. DNA for the CDR3: TGTGCCTGGAGTGTAGGGGCTACGGAGCAGTTCTTC.

To note about this clonotype: A clone one base away is much larger, so this may be a read error. This chain connects TRBV20-1 to TRBJ2-5; 7 nucleotides agree with TRBD2. The germline V gene has CDR1 DFQATT and CDR2 SNEGSKA (reference sequence). The CDR3 contains 16 residues. The J segment lost 1 base and the V segment lost 5 bases, leaving 13 bases of the junction unmatched. CDR3: CSAGLPCGTTQETQYF. The DNA for the CDR3 is TGCAGTGCTGGACTACCCTGCGGGACTACCCAAGAGACCCAGTACTTC.

CDR3 sequence: CSARKAGGQNEQFF. The DNA for the CDR3 is TGCAGTGCTAGGAAAGCGGGGGGGCAAAATGAGCAGTTCTTC. The rearrangement joins TRBV20-1 to TRBJ2-1; 10 bases align to TRBD2. J gave up 7 bases and V 3 bases, and 6 bases lay outside the gene matches. The CDR3 runs 14 residues. Germline CDR1 is DFQATT and CDR2 is SNEGSKA (reference sequence).

Remarks on this clonotype: A much bigger clone sits one base away, suggesting this may be a read error. The CDR3 region has the DNA TGTGCCAGCAGCATCAGGGTCTCCTACGAGCAGTACTTC. This codes for CASSIRVSYEQYF. The chain carries TRBV7-8 and TRBJ2-7, with TRBD1 as a possible D gene (5 bases). Trimming pared 5 bases from V and 0 bases from J, leaving 8 bases between. Per the germline V gene, CDR1 is SGHVS and CDR2 is FQNEAQ. CDR3 size: 13 residues.

As regards this clonotype: One junction end does not reproduce the germline sequence, and a read error may be involved. The chain employs TRBV7-9 and TRBJ1-1; no clear D. The CDR3 consists of 16 residues. CDR1 is SEHNR, CDR2 FQNEAQ, per germline (reference sequence). The chain's CDR3 is CASSLQSGGTNTEAVF. The CDR3 DNA reads as TGTGCCAGCAGCTTACAGTCGGGCGGAACGAACACTGAAGCTGTCTTT.

This clonotype was counted ten times or more. V is TRBV10-3 and J is TRBJ1-5, with D maybe TRBD1 (6 bases). The CDR3 spans 17 residues. Germline CDR1 is ENHRY and CDR2 is SYGVKD. Between the trimmed V and J ends, which lost 2 bases and 1 base, there was a span of 15 bases. In nucleotides, the CDR3 is TGTGCCATCAGTGAGGGTAGGGGGGCGCCGAGCAATCAGCCCCAGCATTTT. Translated: CAISEGRGAPSNQPQHF.

To note about this clonotype: A much larger clone sits a single nucleotide away, making a read error possible. CDR3 nucleotide sequence: TGCAGTGCTAGAGATACGGCCGCTTCTAGCAATGAGCAGTTCTTC. Amino acid sequence: CSARDTAASSNEQFF. The chain uses TRBV20-1 and TRBJ2-1; no reliable D call. Germline V gene lookup returns CDR1 DFQATT and CDR2 SNEGSKA (reference sequence). Trimming took 0 bases from V and 6 from J, leaving 15 bases between them. The CDR3 spans 15 residues.

The sample holds many counts of this clonotype. The chain joins TRBV20-1 to TRBJ2-7; no clear D gene. V dropped 3 bases and J dropped 0 bases, with 12 bases sitting between them. Germline lookup yields CDR1 DFQATT and CDR2 SNEGSKA (reference sequence). The CDR3 is 14 amino acids. The CDR3 DNA sequence: TGCAGTGCTAGTAGCCAGCGTAGCTCCTACGAGCAGTACTTC. This codes for CSASSQRSSYEQYF.

This clonotype was observed a handful of times. This chain uses TRBV6-1 with TRBJ1-1; D not certain. The CDR3 extends over 12 amino acids. Germline V gene sequence: CDR1 MNHNS, CDR2 SASEGT. V dropped 3 bases and J dropped 7 bases, with 9 bases sitting between them. DNA for the CDR3: TGTGCCAGCAGTGACCCGCCAGTTGAAGCTTTCTTT. Protein: CASSDPPVEAFF.